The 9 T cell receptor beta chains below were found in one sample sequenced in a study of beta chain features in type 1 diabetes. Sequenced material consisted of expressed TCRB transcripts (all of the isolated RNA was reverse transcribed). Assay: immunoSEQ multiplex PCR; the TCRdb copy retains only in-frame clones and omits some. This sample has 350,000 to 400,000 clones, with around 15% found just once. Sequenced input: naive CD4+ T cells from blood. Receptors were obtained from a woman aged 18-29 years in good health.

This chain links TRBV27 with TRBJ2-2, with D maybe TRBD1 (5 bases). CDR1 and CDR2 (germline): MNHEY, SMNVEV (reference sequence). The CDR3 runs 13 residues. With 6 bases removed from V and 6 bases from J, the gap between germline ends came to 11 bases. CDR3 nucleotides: TGTGCCAGCAGACCCGACAGCCCCGGGGAGCTGTTTTTT. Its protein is CASRPDSPGELFF.

CDR3 amino acids: CASSSSGPPYEQYF. Here the CDR3 DNA reads TGTGCCAGCAGCTCTAGCGGCCCCCCCTACGAGCAGTACTTC. The chain has TRBV14 and TRBJ2-7; 7 bases are a match to TRBD2. Losses at the gene ends were 5 bases for V and 2 bases for J; bases not matched to a gene: 6. This CDR3 contains 14 residues. Germline assignment: CDR1 SGHDN and CDR2 FVKESK.

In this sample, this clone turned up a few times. The CDR3 nucleotides are TGTGCCAGCAGCTTAGGATCGGGGATATACGAGCAGTACTTC. It is translated as CASSLGSGIYEQYF. The V gene is TRBV7-9, the J gene TRBJ2-7, with a tentative D call TRBD2 (5 bases). CDR3 length: 14 residues. CDR1 and CDR2 (germline): SEHNR, FQNEAQ (reference sequence). Deletions cut 1 base from V and 4 bases from J, with 11 bases between.

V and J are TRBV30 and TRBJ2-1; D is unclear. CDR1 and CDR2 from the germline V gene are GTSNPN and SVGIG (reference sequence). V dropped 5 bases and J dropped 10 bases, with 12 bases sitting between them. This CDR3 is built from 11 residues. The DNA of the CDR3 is TGTGCCTGGGCTGCCGCCGGGGAGCAGTTCTTC. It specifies CAWAAAGEQFF.

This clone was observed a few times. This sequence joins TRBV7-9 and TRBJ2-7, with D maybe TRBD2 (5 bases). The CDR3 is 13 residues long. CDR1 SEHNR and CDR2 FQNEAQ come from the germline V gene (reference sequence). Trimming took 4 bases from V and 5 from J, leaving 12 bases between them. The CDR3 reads CASSWAGVHEQYF. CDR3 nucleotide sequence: TGTGCCAGCAGCTGGGCGGGCGTCCACGAGCAGTACTTC.

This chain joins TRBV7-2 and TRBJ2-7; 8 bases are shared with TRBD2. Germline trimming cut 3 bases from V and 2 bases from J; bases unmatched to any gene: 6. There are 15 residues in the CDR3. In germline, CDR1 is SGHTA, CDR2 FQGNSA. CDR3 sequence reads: CASSLGIGRAYEQYF. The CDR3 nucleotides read TGTGCCAGCAGCTTGGGGATCGGGAGGGCCTACGAGCAGTACTTC.

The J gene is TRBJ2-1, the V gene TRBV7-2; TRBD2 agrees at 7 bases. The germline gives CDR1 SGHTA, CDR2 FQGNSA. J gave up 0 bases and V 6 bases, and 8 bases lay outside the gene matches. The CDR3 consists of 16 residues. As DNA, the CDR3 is TGTGCCAGCAGAAACCTAGCGGTTAGCTCCTACAATGAGCAGTTCTTC. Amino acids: CASRNLAVSSYNEQFF.

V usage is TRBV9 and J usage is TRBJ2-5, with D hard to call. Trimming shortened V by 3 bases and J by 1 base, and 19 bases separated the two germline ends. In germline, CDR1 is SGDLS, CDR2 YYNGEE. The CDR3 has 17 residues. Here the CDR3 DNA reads TGTGCCAGCAGCGCCCGTAGCTTTGCCGCGGCCCAAGAGACCCAGTACTTC. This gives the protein CASSARSFAAAQETQYF.

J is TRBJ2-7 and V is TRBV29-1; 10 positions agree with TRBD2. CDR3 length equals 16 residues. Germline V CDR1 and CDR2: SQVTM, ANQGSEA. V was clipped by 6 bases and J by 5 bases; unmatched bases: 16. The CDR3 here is CSVSRRPSGSHHEQYF. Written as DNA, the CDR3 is TGCAGCGTCTCCCGTAGACCTAGCGGGAGTCACCACGAGCAGTACTTC.